One T cell receptor beta chain is described in this entry. These data belong to a study of cytomegalovirus exposure and HLA in healthy donors. Amplification used 60 Vbeta primers and 13 Jbeta primers. TCRdb's copy holds only in-frame clones and misses some; the assay was immunoSEQ multiplex PCR. The sample has fewer than 200,000 clones; 76% are singletons. The sample comprised PBMCs. This TCR derives from a female donor in good health and CMV-seronegative.

The CDR3 protein is CASSGTGGASADTQYF. The CDR3 coding sequence is TGTGCCAGCAGCGGAACCGGGGGGGCCTCTGCAGATACGCAGTATTTT. V and J are TRBV9 and TRBJ2-3; 8 bases agree with TRBD2. CDR1 and CDR2 from the germline V gene are SGDLS and YYNGEE. Trimming at V came to 3 bases and at J to 4 bases, leaving 10 bases not matched to a gene. The CDR3 consists of 16 residues.